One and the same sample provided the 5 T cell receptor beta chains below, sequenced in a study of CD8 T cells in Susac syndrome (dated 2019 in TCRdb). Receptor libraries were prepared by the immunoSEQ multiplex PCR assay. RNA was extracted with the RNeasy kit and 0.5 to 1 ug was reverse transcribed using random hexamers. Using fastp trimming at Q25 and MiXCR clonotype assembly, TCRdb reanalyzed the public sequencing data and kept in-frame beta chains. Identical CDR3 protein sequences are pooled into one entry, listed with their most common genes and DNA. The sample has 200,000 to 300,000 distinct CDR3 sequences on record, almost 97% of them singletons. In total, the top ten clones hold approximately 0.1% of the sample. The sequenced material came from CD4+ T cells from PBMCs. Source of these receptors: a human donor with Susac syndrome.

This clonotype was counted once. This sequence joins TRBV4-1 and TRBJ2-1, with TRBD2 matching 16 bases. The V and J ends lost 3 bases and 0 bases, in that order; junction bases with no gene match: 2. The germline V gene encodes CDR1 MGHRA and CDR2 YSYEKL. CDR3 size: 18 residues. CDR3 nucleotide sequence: TGCGCCAGCAGCCAGGGACTAGCGGGAGGGCCCTCCTACAATGAGCAGTTCTTC. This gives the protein CASSQGLAGGPSYNEQFF.

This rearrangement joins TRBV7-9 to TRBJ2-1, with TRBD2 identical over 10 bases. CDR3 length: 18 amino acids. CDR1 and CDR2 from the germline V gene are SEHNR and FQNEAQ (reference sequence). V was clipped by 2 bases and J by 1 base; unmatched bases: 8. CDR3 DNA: TGTGCCAGCAGCTTACGGCCGGGACTAGCGAGTTCCTACAATGAGCAGTTCTTC. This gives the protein CASSLRPGLASSYNEQFF.

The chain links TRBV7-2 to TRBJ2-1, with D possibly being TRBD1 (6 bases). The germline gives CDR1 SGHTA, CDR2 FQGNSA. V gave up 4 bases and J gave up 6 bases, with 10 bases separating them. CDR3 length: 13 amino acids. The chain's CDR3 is CASSYGQPNEQFF. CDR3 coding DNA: TGTGCCAGCAGCTACGGACAGCCCAATGAGCAGTTCTTC. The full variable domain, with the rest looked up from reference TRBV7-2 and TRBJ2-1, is GAGVSQSPSNKVTEKGKDVELRCDPISGHTALYWYRQSLGQGLEFLIYFQGNSAPDKSGLPSDRFSAERTGGSVSTLTIQRTQQEDSAVYLCASSYGQPNEQFFGPGTRLTVL.

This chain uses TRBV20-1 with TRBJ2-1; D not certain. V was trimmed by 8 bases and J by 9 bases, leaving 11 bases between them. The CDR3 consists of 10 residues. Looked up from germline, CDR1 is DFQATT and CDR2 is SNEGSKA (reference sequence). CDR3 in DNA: TGCAGTCCTCTTCCGAGTGAGCAGTTCTTC. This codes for CSPLPSEQFF.

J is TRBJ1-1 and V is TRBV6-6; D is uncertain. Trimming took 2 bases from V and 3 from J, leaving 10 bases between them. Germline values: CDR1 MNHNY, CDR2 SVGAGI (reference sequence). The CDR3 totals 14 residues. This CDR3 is CASSYDWGDTEAFF. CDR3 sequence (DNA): TGTGCCAGCAGTTACGATTGGGGAGACACTGAAGCTTTCTTT.